The entry below describes one T cell receptor (beta chain). J gave up 4 bases and V 2 bases, and 2 bases lay outside the gene matches. Per germline, CDR1 KGHSH and CDR2 LQKENI. CDR3 length equals 14 residues. The data derive from a study of blood T cell repertoires in COVID-19. Profiled with immunoSEQ multiplex PCR; TCRdb holds only in-frame clones, not every one. The table has around 270,000 clones, approximately 89% seen once; the top ten hold 2.3%. The sample taken for sequencing was peripheral blood. This sequence was found in a woman aged 50 to 65 with acute or convalescent COVID-19. The V and J genes are TRBV18 and TRBJ2-7; 10 bases agree with TRBD2. The CDR3: CASSPGTSEYEQYF. CDR3 in DNA: TGTGCCAGCTCACCAGGGACTAGCGAATACGAGCAGTACTTC.